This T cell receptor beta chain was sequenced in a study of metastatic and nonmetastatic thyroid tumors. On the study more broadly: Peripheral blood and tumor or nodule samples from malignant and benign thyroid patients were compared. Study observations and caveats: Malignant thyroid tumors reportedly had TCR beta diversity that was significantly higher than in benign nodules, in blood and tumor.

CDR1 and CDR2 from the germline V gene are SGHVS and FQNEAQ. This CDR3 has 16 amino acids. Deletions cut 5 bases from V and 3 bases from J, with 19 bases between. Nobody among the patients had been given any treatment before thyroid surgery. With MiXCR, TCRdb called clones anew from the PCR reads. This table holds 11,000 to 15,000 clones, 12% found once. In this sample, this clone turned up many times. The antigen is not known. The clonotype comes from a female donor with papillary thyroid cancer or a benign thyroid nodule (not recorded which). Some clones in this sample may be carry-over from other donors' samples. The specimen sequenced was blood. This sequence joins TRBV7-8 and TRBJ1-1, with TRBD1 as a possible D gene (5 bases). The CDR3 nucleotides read TGTGCCAGCAGCCAGCTTCAGGGATGGGGCGACACTGAAGCTTTCTTT. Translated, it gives CASSQLQGWGDTEAFF.